Below, 31 T cell receptor beta chains from the same sample are listed, as sequenced in a study of lymphopenia after photon versus proton radiotherapy. Clones were sequenced by immunoSEQ multiplex PCR, and TCRdb holds only the in-frame ones, with some missing. Of about 12,000 clones listed, around 90% are singletons. Source: peripheral blood, taken from a patient treated with proton-based radiotherapy. Receptor source: a man between 60 and 75 years old with pancreatic cancer.

This chain links TRBV28 with TRBJ1-5; D not certain. CDR3 length equals 15 residues. CDR1 is MDHEN and CDR2 is SYDVKM in the germline V gene. The V gene lost 6 bases and the J gene lost 5 bases, with 17 bases spanning the gap. The CDR3 reads CASRHGGRGYQPQHF. In nucleotides, the CDR3 is TGTGCCAGCAGACACGGTGGGCGAGGGTATCAGCCCCAGCATTTT.

The chain recombines TRBV19 with TRBJ2-5; D is uncertain. Germline V gene data show CDR1 as LNHDA and CDR2 as SQIVND (reference sequence). Trimming took 0 bases from V and 6 from J, leaving 14 bases between them. CDR3 length: 15 residues. Written as DNA, the CDR3 is TGTGCCAGTAGTATAGAGGCTAGGCGTGAGCAGACCCAGTACTTC. The encoded protein is CASSIEARREQTQYF.

The chain has TRBV6-1 and TRBJ2-6; weak D call: TRBD2 (6 bases). The CDR3 is 16 amino acids. Germline V gene lookup returns CDR1 MNHNS and CDR2 SASEGT. V lost 4 bases, J lost 0 bases, and 10 bases lay in between. The CDR3 region has the DNA TGTGCCAGCAGTGGGAGGGGCATCTCTGGGGCCAACGTCCTGACTTTC. Translated, it gives CASSGRGISGANVLTF.

The chain employs TRBV13 and TRBJ2-5; 7 nucleotides agree with TRBD1. The tail of the sequence fits TRBJ2-7 better, so the J call may be wrong. The CDR3 covers 16 residues. Looked up from germline, CDR1 is PRHDT and CDR2 is FYEKMQ (reference sequence). The CDR3 is CASSLRGFQGAYEQYF. The CDR3 DNA follows: TGTGCCAGCAGCTTGCGCGGATTTCAGGGGGCCTACGAGCAGTACTTC.

The chain couples TRBV29-1 to TRBJ2-5; D is ambiguous. Trimming took off 0 bases at V and 5 bases at J, with 4 bases between the two ends. The CDR3 runs to 11 residues. The germline CDR1 and CDR2 sequences are SQVTM and ANQGSEA. For the CDR3, the DNA is TGCAGCGTTGAAGATCTGGAGACCCAGTACTTC. As protein: CSVEDLETQYF. The full variable domain, rest sourced from reference TRBV29-1 and TRBJ2-5, is SAVISQKPSRDICQRGTSLTIQCQVDSQVTMMFWYRQQPGQSLTLIATANQGSEATYESGFVIDKFPISRPNLTFSTLTVSNMSPEDSSIYLCSVEDLETQYFGPGTRLLVL.

A single count supports this clone. The V and J genes are TRBV5-4 and TRBJ2-1; weak D call: TRBD2 (6 bases). The CDR3 runs 16 residues. V gave up 1 base and J gave up 6 bases, with 17 bases separating them. Germline assignment: CDR1 SGHNT and CDR2 YYREEE (reference sequence). CDR3 sequence: CASSLSGRGASNEQFF. The CDR3 nucleotides read TGTGCCAGCAGCTTGTCTGGGCGGGGAGCTTCCAATGAGCAGTTCTTC.

V usage is TRBV5-1 and J usage is TRBJ2-2; tentatively, D is TRBD2 (5 bases). CDR3 length: 15 amino acids. The germline gives CDR1 SGHRS, CDR2 YFSETQ. Trimming took 4 bases from V and 5 from J, leaving 15 bases between them. CDR3 region: CASSTETDWTGELFF. DNA of the CDR3: TGCGCCAGCAGCACCGAAACGGACTGGACCGGGGAGCTGTTTTTT. The variable domain in full, completed from reference TRBV5-1 and TRBJ2-2, reads KAGVTQTPRYLIKTRGQQVTLSCSPISGHRSVSWYQQTPGQGLQFLFEYFSETQRNKGNFPGRFSGRQFSNSRSEMNVSTLELGDSALYLCASSTETDWTGELFFGEGSRLTVL.

This chain joins TRBV4-1 and TRBJ1-1; no firm D call. CDR3 size: 12 residues. V dropped 3 bases and J dropped 0 bases, with 2 bases sitting between them. Germline lookup yields CDR1 MGHRA and CDR2 YSYEKL. CDR3 coding DNA: TGCGCCAGCAGCCAGTTGAACACTGAAGCTTTCTTT. It encodes CASSQLNTEAFF.

In this sample, this clone turned up once. The CDR3 sequence: CASSTQGSNSPLHF. CDR3 bases: TGTGCCAGTAGTACGCAGGGGAGTAATTCACCCCTCCACTTT. The chain couples TRBV19 to TRBJ1-6, with TRBD1 as a possible D gene (6 bases). The CDR3 is 14 residues long. Per germline, CDR1 LNHDA and CDR2 SQIVND (reference sequence). With 4 bases removed from V and 6 bases from J, the gap between germline ends came to 10 bases.

The genes are TRBV2 and TRBJ1-3, with TRBD1 matching 7 bases. The CDR3 covers 14 residues. V trimming: 6 bases; J trimming: 0 bases; junction bases outside the gene matches: 2. Germline V CDR1 and CDR2: SNHLY, FYNNEI. For the CDR3, the DNA is TGTGCCAGCAGGGGACAGCTCTCTGGAAACACCATATATTTT. Translated, it gives CASRGQLSGNTIYF.

The genes are TRBV5-1 and TRBJ1-4, with a weak D call TRBD1 (6 bases). The V gene lost 2 bases and the J gene lost 0 bases, with 11 bases spanning the gap. The CDR3 contains 16 residues. Per the germline V gene, CDR1 is SGHRS and CDR2 is YFSETQ. In DNA, the CDR3 is TGCGCCAGCAGCTTTATGGGGGCAGCAACTAATGAAAAACTGTTTTTT. It translates to CASSFMGAATNEKLFF.

The V and J genes are TRBV14 and TRBJ2-1; D gene unclear. CDR1 SGHDN and CDR2 FVKESK come from the germline V gene. This CDR3 has 13 residues. V lost 5 bases to trimming and J lost 6 bases, with 11 bases between them. This chain's CDR3 is CASSAQLTNEQFF. CDR3 nucleotides: TGTGCCAGCAGCGCCCAACTAACCAATGAGCAGTTCTTC.

V and J are TRBV7-8 and TRBJ2-1; 8 bases are a match to TRBD1. Germline V gives CDR1 SGHVS, CDR2 FQNEAQ. The CDR3 covers 14 residues. J was trimmed by 4 bases and V by 2 bases; bases with no gene match: 1. CDR3 region: CASSLRTGYNEQFF. Written as DNA, the CDR3 is TGTGCCAGCAGCTTAAGGACAGGGTACAATGAGCAGTTCTTC.

The chain combines TRBV18 with TRBJ2-1; a weak D match, TRBD2 (5 bases). V lost 3 bases to trimming and J lost 0 bases, with 12 bases between them. This CDR3 comprises 16 residues. CDR1 is KGHSH, CDR2 LQKENI, per germline. This CDR3 reads CASSPQRKHSYNEQFF. CDR3 in DNA: TGTGCCAGCTCACCCCAGCGGAAACACTCCTACAATGAGCAGTTCTTC.

The chain uses TRBV18 and TRBJ2-7; possibly TRBD1 for D (6 bases). Trimming took off 3 bases at V and 5 bases at J, with 11 bases between the two ends. Germline V gene lookup returns CDR1 KGHSH and CDR2 LQKENI. This CDR3 comprises 13 residues. CDR3 nucleotides: TGTGCCAGCTCACCCCGCAGGGGCCACGAGCAGTACTTC. This encodes CASSPRRGHEQYF. The full variable domain, with the rest looked up from reference TRBV18 and TRBJ2-7, is NAGVMQNPRHLVRRRGQEARLRCSPMKGHSHVYWYRQLPEEGLKFMVYLQKENIIDESGMPKERFSAEFPKEGPSILRIQQVVRGDSAAYFCASSPRRGHEQYFGPGTRLTVT.

This sequence joins TRBV5-1 and TRBJ2-7; 9 bases line up with TRBD1. The CDR3 is 15 amino acids. Germline V CDR1 and CDR2: SGHRS, YFSETQ. The trim removed 4 bases at V and 2 bases at J, leaving 7 bases unmatched. In nucleotides, the CDR3 is TGCGCCAGCAGCCCCTCCGGGACAGGGACCTACGAGCAGTACTTC. The encoded protein is CASSPSGTGTYEQYF.

The chain couples TRBV4-1 to TRBJ2-1, with 12 bases matching TRBD2. Germline values: CDR1 MGHRA, CDR2 YSYEKL. The V segment lost 0 bases and the J segment 12 bases; nucleotides outside the gene matches: 15. This CDR3 spans 18 amino acids. The CDR3 reads CASSQDGVGLAGGPGQFF. CDR3 bases: TGCGCCAGCAGCCAAGATGGGGTTGGGCTAGCGGGAGGGCCGGGGCAGTTCTTC.

The V and J genes are TRBV5-1 and TRBJ2-7, with D perhaps matching TRBD2 (6 bases). V dropped 5 bases and J dropped 8 bases, with 26 bases sitting between them. The CDR3 spans 16 residues. The germline V gene has CDR1 SGHRS and CDR2 YFSETQ. Written as DNA, the CDR3 is TGCGCCAGCAGATCGATTGAGGCGGGATCCCCTACGAAGCAGTACTTC. Translated, it gives CASRSIEAGSPTKQYF.

The chain carries TRBV6-1 and TRBJ2-5, with 8 bases that match TRBD2. Trimming removed 1 base from V and 1 base from J; junction bases left unmatched: 8. Germline CDR1 reads MNHNS; CDR2 reads SASEGT. This CDR3 contains 17 residues. This CDR3 is CASSEVAGGLFQETQYF. CDR3 nucleotides: TGTGCCAGCAGTGAAGTGGCGGGAGGACTATTCCAAGAGACCCAGTACTTC.

A single count supports this clone. This sequence joins TRBV7-9 and TRBJ2-1; 7 bases line up with TRBD1. This CDR3 is 14 amino acids long. Germline values: CDR1 SEHNR, CDR2 FQNEAQ (reference sequence). With 1 base clipped from V and 7 bases from J, the junction kept 4 bases outside the gene matches. As DNA, the CDR3 is TGTGCCAGCAGCTTAGAGGGGGCGTTTAATGAGCAGTTCTTC. It yields the protein CASSLEGAFNEQFF.

The chain is built from TRBV27 and TRBJ2-3, with 8 positions matching TRBD2. Trimming cost V 5 bases and J 5 bases; bases outside gene matches: 6. The length of the CDR3 is 14 residues. The germline V gene has CDR1 MNHEY and CDR2 SMNVEV (reference sequence). The CDR3: CASSLGRVGDTQYF. CDR3 sequence (DNA): TGTGCCAGCAGTCTCGGGAGGGTGGGAGATACGCAGTATTTT.

V gene TRBV5-1 combines with J gene TRBJ1-1, with D uncertain. Per the germline V gene, CDR1 is SGHRS and CDR2 is YFSETQ. The CDR3 totals 11 residues. The V end lost 6 bases, the J end lost 1 base, and 4 bases lay between the germline ends. CDR3: CASKGNTEAFF. In nucleotides, the CDR3 is TGCGCCAGCAAGGGGAACACTGAAGCTTTCTTT.

This clone was seen just once. The chain employs TRBV6-6 and TRBJ1-3; 7 bases map to TRBD1. Losses at the gene ends were 6 bases for V and 2 bases for J; bases not matched to a gene: 7. The CDR3 covers 15 residues. Germline-derived CDR1 and CDR2 are MNHNY and SVGAGI (reference sequence). The CDR3 DNA reads as TGTGCCAGCAGCATACCAGGGGGTCCTGGAAACACCATATATTTT. Translation gives CASSIPGGPGNTIYF.

The chain employs TRBV11-3 and TRBJ2-7; 7 positions match TRBD1. V shed 5 bases and J 4 bases; nucleotides not matched to a gene: 11. This CDR3 is built from 15 residues. Per germline, CDR1 SGHNT and CDR2 YENEEA. Here the CDR3 reads CASSHRLGQRYEQYF. The DNA of the CDR3 is TGTGCCAGCAGCCATCGGCTGGGACAGCGATACGAGCAGTACTTC. Supplemented by reference TRBV11-3 and TRBJ2-7, the full variable domain reads EAGVVQSPRYKIIEKKQPVAFWCNPISGHNTLYWYLQNLGQGPELLIRYENEEAVDDSQLPKDRFSAERLKGVDSTLKIQPAELGDSAVYLCASSHRLGQRYEQYFGPGTRLTVT.

This rearrangement joins TRBV2 to TRBJ2-7; TRBD1 matches 9 bases. The CDR3 spans 14 residues. Germline loops: CDR1 SNHLY, CDR2 FYNNEI. With V trimmed by 7 bases and J by 6 bases, 10 bases remained unmatched. The CDR3 reads CASNRPGTGSEQYF. DNA of the CDR3: TGTGCCAGCAACCGTCCCGGGACAGGGTCCGAGCAGTACTTC.

This clone came up once. The chain uses TRBV5-1 and TRBJ2-3; tentatively, D is TRBD1 or TRBD2 (6 bases each). The CDR3 sequence is 15 residues long. Trimming took off 4 bases at V and 10 bases at J, with 22 bases between the two ends. Per germline, CDR1 SGHRS and CDR2 YFSETQ. CDR3 amino acids: CASSGSGLARTAQYF. CDR3 sequence (DNA): TGCGCCAGCAGCGGATCGGGACTCGCCAGGACAGCGCAGTATTTT.

The chain carries TRBV6-5 and TRBJ2-7; possibly TRBD2 for D (5 bases). CDR1 and CDR2 from the germline V gene are MNHEY and SVGAGI. The CDR3 is 14 residues long. The V end lost 4 bases, the J end lost 4 bases, and 14 bases lay between the germline ends. The CDR3 reads CASSSRGLEYEQYF. For the CDR3, the DNA is TGTGCCAGCAGTTCCCGAGGACTTGAATACGAGCAGTACTTC.

The chain employs TRBV28 and TRBJ2-2; 11 bases agree with TRBD2. This CDR3 spans 17 amino acids. CDR1 is MDHEN and CDR2 is SYDVKM in the germline V gene. The V and J ends lost 0 bases and 8 bases, in that order; junction bases with no gene match: 8. CDR3 DNA: TGTGCCAGCAGTTTATGGAGGCTAGCGGGAGGACCTGGGGAGCTGTTTTTT. This gives the protein CASSLWRLAGGPGELFF.

The rearrangement links TRBV25-1 to TRBJ2-7; 9 bases align to TRBD1. J lost 4 bases, V lost 1 base, and 5 bases had no gene match. Germline lookup yields CDR1 MGHDK and CDR2 SYGVNS. This CDR3 contains 15 residues. The CDR3 region is CASSESGTGKYEQYF. The CDR3 DNA sequence: TGTGCCAGCAGTGAATCTGGGACAGGGAAATACGAGCAGTACTTC.

V gene TRBV30 combines with J gene TRBJ2-7; D is uncertain. V was cut by 5 bases and J by 0 bases, with 5 bases left in between. CDR1 is GTSNPN, CDR2 SVGIG, per germline (reference sequence). This CDR3 has 11 residues. CDR3 region: CAWYSSYEQYF. CDR3 DNA sequence: TGTGCCTGGTATAGCTCCTACGAGCAGTACTTC. The full variable domain, rest sourced from reference TRBV30 and TRBJ2-7, is SQTIHQWPATLVQPVGSPLSLECTVEGTSNPNLYWYRQAAGRGLQLLFYSVGIGQISSEVPQNLSASRPQDRQFILSSKKLLLSDSGFYLCAWYSSYEQYFGPGTRLTVT.

The DNA of the CDR3 is TGTGCCAGCAGCTTTCAGGGTACCACTGAAGCTTTCTTT. The encoded protein is CASSFQGTTEAFF. V usage is TRBV5-4 and J usage is TRBJ1-1; TRBD1 is a possible D gene (5 bases). CDR3 length: 13 residues. Germline CDR1 is SGHNT and CDR2 is YYREEE (reference sequence). V gave up 2 bases and J gave up 4 bases, with 9 bases separating them. The whole variable domain, remainder taken from reference TRBV5-4 and TRBJ1-1, is ETGVTQSPTHLIKTRGQQVTLRCSSQSGHNTVSWYQQALGQGPQFIFQYYREEENGRGNFPPRFSGLQFPNYSSELNVNALELDDSALYLCASSFQGTTEAFFGQGTRLTVV.